The rows below give T cell receptor beta chains drawn from one sample of a study of cytotoxic CD8 clonotypes in ibrutinib-treated CLL. Profiled with immunoSEQ multiplex PCR; TCRdb holds only in-frame clones, not every one. The table records about 85,000 clones, about four fifths of them present only once. Specimen: PBMCs, collected after 12 months of ibrutinib treatment. The origin of the receptors is a human donor with chronic lymphocytic leukemia. CDR3s include the opening cysteine and the closing phenylalanine or tryptophan. The order of the fields is D gene, clone size, J gene, CDR3 length, V gene, CDR3 DNA, CDR3 protein. The D gene is left open where the match is weak. Clone size is shown for a subset of rows, as once, few, many or a class of expanded clone.

d_gene: .
abundance: once
j_gene: TRBJ2-5
len: 17
v_gene: TRBV5-6
CDR3nt: TGTGCCAGCAGCCCCCGGGGGGGCGGGGGCCCAGGGGGGACCCAGTACTTC
CDR3aa: CASSPRGGGGPGGTQYF

d_gene: .
abundance: many
j_gene: TRBJ2-5
len: 14
v_gene: TRBV19
CDR3nt: TGTGCCAGTAGTAATCAGGTGGATACGGGGACCCAGTACTTC
CDR3aa: CASSNQVDTGTQYF

d_gene: .
abundance: .
j_gene: TRBJ2-3
len: 14
v_gene: TRBV5-1
CDR3nt: TGCGCCAGCAGCTCCCCGGAAGGGTCCGATACGCAGTATTTT
CDR3aa: CASSSPEGSDTQYF

d_gene: .
abundance: .
j_gene: TRBJ1-4
len: 13
v_gene: TRBV5-6
CDR3nt: TGTGCCAGCAGCTTGGCCGGGGGGGAAAAACTGTTTTTT
CDR3aa: CASSLAGGEKLFF

d_gene: TRBD1
abundance: .
j_gene: TRBJ2-7
len: 16
v_gene: TRBV27
CDR3nt: TGTGCCAGCAGTTTATCGATGTGGGACAGTGCCTACGAGCAGTACTTC
CDR3aa: CASSLSMWDSAYEQYF

d_gene: TRBD1
abundance: .
j_gene: TRBJ1-1
len: 13
v_gene: TRBV18
CDR3nt: TGTGCCAGCTCACCATCTCCAGGGGGAGAAGCTTTCTTT
CDR3aa: CASSPSPGGEAFF

d_gene: .
abundance: .
j_gene: TRBJ1-5
len: 14
v_gene: TRBV4-2
CDR3nt: TGTGCCAGCAGCCAAGCGGCAGGGAAGCAGCCCCAGCATTTT
CDR3aa: CASSQAAGKQPQHF

d_gene: .
abundance: .
j_gene: TRBJ2-7
len: 16
v_gene: TRBV21-1
CDR3nt: TGTGCCAGCAGCAAAAGGGGACTGCCGGGCCACGTTGGGCAGTACTTC
CDR3aa: CASSKRGLPGHVGQYF

d_gene: .
abundance: .
j_gene: TRBJ2-5
len: 16
v_gene: TRBV7-9
CDR3nt: TGTGCCAGCAGCTTAGTCTCGTCCCAGGGGGGAGAGACCCAGTACTTC
CDR3aa: CASSLVSSQGGETQYF

d_gene: TRBD2
abundance: .
j_gene: TRBJ2-5
len: 14
v_gene: TRBV7-9
CDR3nt: TGTGCCAGCAGCCCCGAACTAGCGGGAGGGACCCAGTACTTC
CDR3aa: CASSPELAGGTQYF

d_gene: .
abundance: .
j_gene: TRBJ2-5
len: 14
v_gene: TRBV2
CDR3nt: TGTGCCAGCAGTGAACCTTTGAAGGCGGAGACCCAGTACTTC
CDR3aa: CASSEPLKAETQYF

d_gene: .
abundance: .
j_gene: TRBJ1-5
len: 13
v_gene: TRBV9
CDR3nt: TGTGCCAGCAGCGAGGGGAGCAATCAGCCCCAGCATTTT
CDR3aa: CASSEGSNQPQHF

d_gene: .
abundance: .
j_gene: TRBJ2-1
len: 16
v_gene: TRBV4-3
CDR3nt: TGCGCCAGCAGCCTTAGCGGAGGCTTCTCCTACAATGAGCAGTTCTTC
CDR3aa: CASSLSGGFSYNEQFF

d_gene: .
abundance: .
j_gene: TRBJ2-7
len: 14
v_gene: TRBV4-3
CDR3nt: TGCGCCAGCAGCCAAGATCCCGGCACCTACGAGCAGTACTTC
CDR3aa: CASSQDPGTYEQYF

d_gene: .
abundance: .
j_gene: TRBJ1-2
len: 12
v_gene: TRBV7-2
CDR3nt: TGTGCCAGCAGCCAGCCCGGGATGGGCTACACCTTC
CDR3aa: CASSQPGMGYTF

d_gene: TRBD2
abundance: .
j_gene: TRBJ2-5
len: 15
v_gene: TRBV4-2
CDR3nt: TGTGCCAGCAGCCAAGATAGGAACGGGGGGGAGACCCAGTACTTC
CDR3aa: CASSQDRNGGETQYF

d_gene: TRBD1
abundance: .
j_gene: TRBJ1-1
len: 16
v_gene: TRBV30
CDR3nt: TGTGCCTGGAGTGTAAGATGGGGACAGGGGAACACTGAAGCTTTCTTT
CDR3aa: CAWSVRWGQGNTEAFF

d_gene: TRBD2
abundance: .
j_gene: TRBJ2-7
len: 13
v_gene: TRBV7-2
CDR3nt: TGTGCCAGCAGAGTAGCGGGGGGGCCCGAGCAGTACTTC
CDR3aa: CASRVAGGPEQYF

d_gene: TRBD1
abundance: .
j_gene: TRBJ1-6
len: 15
v_gene: TRBV15
CDR3nt: TGTGCCACCAGCCCCGGGACAGGGGGCCTCCGGGCCCTCCACTTT
CDR3aa: CATSPGTGGLRALHF

d_gene: TRBD1
abundance: .
j_gene: TRBJ2-5
len: 14
v_gene: TRBV7-2
CDR3nt: TGTGCCAGCAGCCAGACAGGGTTTCAAGAGACCCAGTACTTC
CDR3aa: CASSQTGFQETQYF

d_gene: .
abundance: few
j_gene: TRBJ2-3
len: 16
v_gene: TRBV7-9
CDR3nt: TGTGCCAGCAGCGGCCTAAGGGGAGTGGGCACAGATACGCAGTATTTT
CDR3aa: CASSGLRGVGTDTQYF

d_gene: .
abundance: .
j_gene: TRBJ1-2
len: 14
v_gene: TRBV5-1
CDR3nt: TGCGCCAGCAGCTTGGGGGATCTTAACTATGGCTACACCTTC
CDR3aa: CASSLGDLNYGYTF

d_gene: .
abundance: many
j_gene: TRBJ1-6
len: 13
v_gene: TRBV2
CDR3nt: TGTGCCAGCAGTGGTGGCCGCGCGGGACCCCTCCACTTT
CDR3aa: CASSGGRAGPLHF

d_gene: .
abundance: .
j_gene: TRBJ2-6
len: 16
v_gene: TRBV29-1
CDR3nt: TGCAGCGTTGAGGGGCAGGGGTACTCTGGGGCCAACGTCCTGACTTTC
CDR3aa: CSVEGQGYSGANVLTF

d_gene: .
abundance: once
j_gene: TRBJ2-7
len: 15
v_gene: TRBV7-3
CDR3nt: TGTGCCAGCAGCCCCGTAGCGACCAGCTCCTACGAGCAGTACTTC
CDR3aa: CASSPVATSSYEQYF

d_gene: TRBD1
abundance: .
j_gene: TRBJ1-1
len: 14
v_gene: TRBV7-2
CDR3nt: TGTGCCAGCAGCCGTCAGGGACAGCTCACTGAAGCTTTCTTT
CDR3aa: CASSRQGQLTEAFF

d_gene: .
abundance: .
j_gene: TRBJ1-1
len: 14
v_gene: TRBV28
CDR3nt: TGTGCCAGCAGTTTGGGACCTGCCGAAACTGAAGCTTTCTTT
CDR3aa: CASSLGPAETEAFF

d_gene: .
abundance: .
j_gene: TRBJ1-1
len: 13
v_gene: TRBV15
CDR3nt: TGTGCCACCAGCGCAGGGGCGAACACTGAAGCTTTCTTT
CDR3aa: CATSAGANTEAFF

d_gene: .
abundance: .
j_gene: TRBJ2-1
len: 11
v_gene: TRBV30
CDR3nt: TGTGCCCGGGATCAGCTCAATGAGCAGTTCTTC
CDR3aa: CARDQLNEQFF

d_gene: .
abundance: .
j_gene: TRBJ2-5
len: 13
v_gene: TRBV5-4
CDR3nt: TGTGCCAGCAGCTTGGGAGGGGGAGAGACCCAGTACTTC
CDR3aa: CASSLGGGETQYF

d_gene: .
abundance: .
j_gene: TRBJ2-1
len: 15
v_gene: TRBV27
CDR3nt: TGTGCCAGCAGTAGAGAGACAGGCTCCTACAATGAGCAGTTCTTC
CDR3aa: CASSRETGSYNEQFF

d_gene: .
abundance: .
j_gene: TRBJ2-7
len: 15
v_gene: TRBV13
CDR3nt: TGTGCCAGCAGCTTAGCCAGGACAGCCGGGGGGGAGCAGTACTTC
CDR3aa: CASSLARTAGGEQYF

d_gene: TRBD2
abundance: few
j_gene: TRBJ2-6
len: 14
v_gene: TRBV10-1
CDR3nt: TGCGCCAGCAGCCTAGCGGTCGGGGCCAACGTCCTGACTTTC
CDR3aa: CASSLAVGANVLTF

d_gene: .
abundance: once
j_gene: TRBJ1-2
len: 13
v_gene: TRBV7-9
CDR3nt: TGTGCCAGCAGCTTAGAGAGGGGCTATGGCTACACCTTC
CDR3aa: CASSLERGYGYTF

d_gene: .
abundance: .
j_gene: TRBJ1-1
len: 17
v_gene: TRBV28
CDR3nt: TGTGCCAGCAGTATACCCCGGGATCTTATTTGGAACACTGAAGCTTTCTTT
CDR3aa: CASSIPRDLIWNTEAFF

d_gene: .
abundance: few
j_gene: TRBJ1-5
len: 13
v_gene: TRBV7-3
CDR3nt: TGTGCCAGCAGCTTAAATAAAGGGGAAGTCCAGCATTTT
CDR3aa: CASSLNKGEVQHF

d_gene: TRBD2
abundance: .
j_gene: TRBJ2-7
len: 14
v_gene: TRBV7-2
CDR3nt: TGTGCCAGCAGCCCTAGCGGAGCTACCTACGAGCAGTACTTC
CDR3aa: CASSPSGATYEQYF

d_gene: TRBD2
abundance: .
j_gene: TRBJ2-7
len: 12
v_gene: TRBV19
CDR3nt: TGTGCCACCGGGACTAGTCTCTACGAGCAGTACTTC
CDR3aa: CATGTSLYEQYF

d_gene: .
abundance: .
j_gene: TRBJ2-3
len: 14
v_gene: TRBV11-2
CDR3nt: TGTGCCAGCAGCTTATGGTCGCGCTCAGATACGCAGTATTTT
CDR3aa: CASSLWSRSDTQYF

d_gene: .
abundance: .
j_gene: TRBJ1-6
len: 14
v_gene: TRBV7-9
CDR3nt: TGTGCCAGCAGCTATGACACAGATAATTCACCCCTCCACTTT
CDR3aa: CASSYDTDNSPLHF

d_gene: TRBD2
abundance: few
j_gene: TRBJ2-5
len: 16
v_gene: TRBV30
CDR3nt: TGTGCCTGGAGACCCACATTCCGGACCTCGGGGGGGACCCAGTACTTC
CDR3aa: CAWRPTFRTSGGTQYF

d_gene: .
abundance: .
j_gene: TRBJ2-7
len: 15
v_gene: TRBV27
CDR3nt: TGTGCCAGCAGTTTATGGGCCCCCTCGGCCTACGAGCAGTACTTC
CDR3aa: CASSLWAPSAYEQYF

d_gene: .
abundance: .
j_gene: TRBJ2-1
len: 15
v_gene: TRBV2
CDR3nt: TGTGCCAGCACCGGGGACTCGCACTCCTACAATGAGCAGTTCTTC
CDR3aa: CASTGDSHSYNEQFF

d_gene: TRBD2
abundance: many
j_gene: TRBJ2-1
len: 13
v_gene: TRBV7-2
CDR3nt: TGTGCCAGCAGCGAGGGACTAGCGGGTGAGCAGTTCTTC
CDR3aa: CASSEGLAGEQFF

d_gene: .
abundance: .
j_gene: TRBJ2-7
len: 13
v_gene: TRBV27
CDR3nt: TGTGCCAGCAGTTTACTTTCCTCCTACGAGCAGTACTTC
CDR3aa: CASSLLSSYEQYF

d_gene: .
abundance: .
j_gene: TRBJ1-5
len: 15
v_gene: TRBV28
CDR3nt: TGTGCCAGCAGTTTTGGGGGATTTGGCAATCAGCCCCAGCATTTT
CDR3aa: CASSFGGFGNQPQHF

d_gene: .
abundance: once
j_gene: TRBJ2-7
len: 13
v_gene: TRBV25-1
CDR3nt: TGTGCCAGCAGTGAATGGAACGGCCACGAGCAGTACTTC
CDR3aa: CASSEWNGHEQYF

d_gene: .
abundance: .
j_gene: TRBJ1-1
len: 13
v_gene: TRBV6-6
CDR3nt: TGTGCCAGCAGTTACAAGAAGAACACTGAAGCTTTCTTT
CDR3aa: CASSYKKNTEAFF

d_gene: .
abundance: .
j_gene: TRBJ2-5
len: 13
v_gene: TRBV7-8
CDR3nt: TGTGCCAGCAGCTTAGGTTGGGGACAGACCCAGTACTTC
CDR3aa: CASSLGWGQTQYF